The T cell receptor beta chain described here comes from a study of blood T cell repertoires in COVID-19 (dated by TCRdb to 2019 to 2021). Regarding the research as a whole: Collaborator samples came from the United States, Italy and Spain and covered acute and convalescent phases of COVID-19. The prospective study material was composed of cDNA or gDNA derived from T cells, B-cell-depleted T cells, or PBMCs. The dataset comprised deeply sampled blood TCRbeta repertoires from subjects exposed to, actively infected with, or recovered from COVID-19. The repertoires were made available in a free public database intended to serve as a resource for research on the immune response to SARS-CoV-2. The samples were drawn from two sources: the first 160 participants of the ongoing ImmuneRACE study, and over 950 subjects contributed by 6 global collaborators. Sample metadata almost always included a de-identified subject ID, COVID-19 status, age in years and sex. Where HLA class I and class II types were available, the types were taken from metadata supplied by the sample provider, not from assay-based typing. General study outcomes and caveats: How much clinical and demographic metadata was included differed by source and by participant, and the metadata was provided uncurated.

Each collaborating institution followed its own protocols to collect whole blood in K2EDTA tubes. For TCRbeta analysis, collaborators shipped samples as frozen whole blood, isolated PBMCs, or DNA extracted from either of those sample types. TCRbeta CDR3 regions were amplified from genomic DNA by means of the immunoSEQ Assay, a bias-controlled multiplex PCR. From the authors' description of their analysis: Within the assay, amplification of reference gene primers was used to estimate how many nucleated cells each sample contained. To quantify the absolute abundance of each unique TCRbeta CDR3 rearrangement, sequence reads were collapsed and filtered. For each sample, productive Simpson clonality was calculated as the square root of Simpson's diversity index over productive rearrangements. In its TCRdb copy, this immuneACCESS table keeps in-frame sequences only and misses some clones. Where compared with another copy, unresolved V genes explain less than half of these, and the others have no known cause. That table is the source of V, J and clone size, and D and trimming were worked out from the DNA. The sample contains about 130,000 clones, 79% of them found a single time. The ten largest clones add up to roughly 35% of the sample.

In the case of this clone: The antigen it recognizes is unknown. One base away there is no much larger clone; base qualities are not given.

Its CDR3 holds 14 amino acids, cysteine through phenylalanine. This entry keeps only the CDR3 DNA: 42 bases, framed from base 1. A distance of 9 bases separates the germline ends of V and J, which lose 0 bases and 4 bases respectively. Reading the germline V gene gives CDR1 MNHEY and CDR2 SVGEGT. The sample consisted of peripheral blood. The sequence joins TRBV6-2 or TRBV6-3 to TRBJ1-1, with the D segment identity uncertain. The TCR originated in a man in his forties with active or convalescent COVID-19. The CDR3 here reads CASSYSREGTEAFF. The sequence in DNA is TGTGCCAGCAGTTACTCTAGGGAGGGCACTGAAGCTTTCTTT.